Following are 9 T cell receptor beta chains from one sample sequenced in a study of cytomegalovirus exposure and HLA in healthy donors. Assay used: immunoSEQ multiplex PCR; TCRdb lists only in-frame clones, some missing. The repertoire has some 150,000 clones, 88% of them found once; the top ten carry around 3%. The material sequenced was PBMCs. The receptor set was obtained from a man aged 18-30 years in good health and CMV-seronegative.

The chain links TRBV25-1 to TRBJ2-6; 7 bases map to TRBD1. Looked up from germline, CDR1 is MGHDK and CDR2 is SYGVNS. The ends lost 5 bases at V and 4 bases at J; junction bases unmatched: 11. This CDR3 is 17 amino acids long. The CDR3 DNA reads as TGTGCCAGCAGTAGAGGGGGCGCTCCGGGAGGGGCCAACGTCCTGACTTTC. Translated: CASSRGGAPGGANVLTF. The full variable domain, completed using reference TRBV25-1 and TRBJ2-6, is EADIYQTPRYLVIGTGKKITLECSQTMGHDKMYWYQQDPGMELHLIHYSYGVNSTEKGDLSSESTVSRIRTEHFPLTLESARPSHTSQYLCASSRGGAPGGANVLTFGAGSRLTVL.

As for this clone: Additional DNA sequences in this sample encode the identical CDR3. The chain has TRBV6-5 and TRBJ1-1; D is possibly TRBD1 (6 bases). Germline CDR1 MNHEY, CDR2 SVGAGI. The CDR3 has 15 residues. V lost 0 bases and J lost 0, with 8 bases in between. The CDR3 is CASSYSGQMNTEAFF. CDR3 DNA: TGTGCCAGCAGTTACTCCGGACAGATGAACACTGAAGCTTTCTTT.

This clone was found many times. V is TRBV6-5 and J is TRBJ2-1; 9 bases align to TRBD1. The CDR3 spans 15 residues. V trimming: 1 base; J trimming: 6 bases; junction bases outside the gene matches: 4. CDR1 and CDR2 (germline): MNHEY, SVGAGI. In DNA, the CDR3 is TGTGCCAGCAGTTACTGGGACAGGGAAAGCAATGAGCAGTTCTTC. Protein sequence: CASSYWDRESNEQFF.

The chain links TRBV29-1 to TRBJ1-4; D may be TRBD1 (5 bases). This CDR3 spans 12 amino acids. The V gene's germline CDR1 is SQVTM and CDR2 ANQGSEA. V was pared by 4 bases and J by 7 bases, with 10 bases between. The CDR3 DNA reads as TGCAGCGTTGGGCCCGGGGGTGAAAAACTGTTTTTT. It encodes CSVGPGGEKLFF.

The gene calls are TRBV27 and TRBJ1-2; TRBD1 might be the D (6 bases). The germline gives CDR1 MNHEY, CDR2 SMNVEV (reference sequence). The CDR3 has 15 residues. With 5 bases removed from V and 2 bases from J, the gap between germline ends came to 15 bases. In DNA, the CDR3 is TGTGCCAGCAGTCCTCGGACAGTCTGGAACTATGGCTACACCTTC. Translated, it gives CASSPRTVWNYGYTF.

The CDR3 spells CASSTKLRTEPGTEAFF. CDR3 in DNA: TGTGCCAGCAGTACTAAACTCAGGACAGAACCCGGGACTGAAGCTTTCTTT. This chain joins TRBV27 and TRBJ1-1; D possibly corresponds to TRBD1 (6 bases). The CDR3 has 17 residues. Trimming pared 5 bases from V and 5 bases from J, leaving 24 bases between. CDR1 MNHEY and CDR2 SMNVEV come from the germline V gene (reference sequence).

V gene TRBV2 combines with J gene TRBJ2-1; 8 bases fit TRBD2. Germline CDR1 SNHLY, CDR2 FYNNEI. CDR3 size: 14 residues. J was trimmed by 4 bases and V by 3 bases; bases with no gene match: 2. Here the CDR3 reads CASSDGRGYNEQFF. CDR3 bases: TGTGCCAGCAGTGACGGGAGGGGATACAATGAGCAGTTCTTC.

CDR3 loop: CASRPDRGGTEAFF. The CDR3 DNA follows: TGTGCCAGTAGGCCCGACAGGGGAGGCACTGAAGCTTTCTTT. This chain links TRBV19 with TRBJ1-1; 8 bases agree with TRBD1. Per germline, CDR1 LNHDA and CDR2 SQIVND (reference sequence). V dropped 6 bases and J dropped 4; count of bases not matched to a gene: 7. There are 14 residues in the CDR3.

J is TRBJ1-5 and V is TRBV28; 11 bases agree with TRBD1. The trim removed 6 bases at V and 2 bases at J, leaving 3 bases unmatched. This CDR3 is 15 amino acids long. CDR1 is MDHEN and CDR2 is SYDVKM in the germline V gene. The CDR3 DNA reads TGTGCCAGCAGACGGGACAGGGGGGGCAATCAGCCCCAGCATTTT. Translating it yields CASRRDRGGNQPQHF.